This TCR beta chain was profiled in a study of T cell repertoires in cytomegalovirus infection. The study, taken as a whole, reports: Of the TCR beta families, the public ones yielded a cumulative frequency that identified carriers of CMV plus the relevant HLA. The study found HLA-C-restricted CMV-specific TCR beta clonotypes dominating the ex vivo response.

Via MiXCR, TCRdb re-called the reads, giving one row per CDR3 protein. The sample holds 830,000 or so distinct CDR3 sequences, around a third seen once. This CDR3 contains 13 residues. CDR1 MGHRA and CDR2 YSYEKL come from the germline V gene. As to this clonotype: Its target is unknown. At one end, the junction sequence differs from germline, possibly due to a read error.

The chain combines TRBV4-1 with TRBJ1-6, with 8 nucleotides matching TRBD1. The receptor's source is a human donor in good health (CMV status not recorded). Some clones in this sample may be carry-over from other donors' samples. The sequencing here drew on cultured CD8+ T cells from PBMCs, taken from culture after CMV antigen stimulation. This CDR3 reads CASSRAGGSPLHF. The CDR3 nucleotides are TGTGCCAGCAGCCGCGCAGGGGGCTCACCCCTCCACTTT.